Listed below are T cell receptor beta chains from one sample, sequenced in a study of technical replicates of blood from a handful of donors. The assay was immunoSEQ multiplex PCR, and TCRdb's table has in-frame clones only and misses some. The data contain 70,000 to 85,000 clones, around 97% of them seen just once; the ten biggest clones take up 0.18%. Sequencing was carried out using T cells isolated from PBMCs. These receptors originate from a human donor in good health. CDR3s include the opening cysteine and the closing phenylalanine or tryptophan. A D gene is named only where the DNA matches it firmly. Not every row has a clone size; where given, it reads once, few, many or a size class.

v_gene	abundance	d_gene	len	j_gene	CDR3nt	CDR3aa
TRBV7-8	NA	NA	14	TRBJ2-7	TGTGCCAGCAGCTTACGAACAGGTGTCTACGAGCAGTACTTC	CASSLRTGVYEQYF
TRBV13	once	TRBD1	20	TRBJ2-7	TGTGCCAGCAGCTTAGCGCGTCGATCGGCCGGGACAGCCCGTTCCTACGAGCAGTACTTC	CASSLARRSAGTARSYEQYF
TRBV7-8	NA	NA	13	TRBJ2-2	TGTGCCAGCAGCACCCTATACACCGGGGAGCTGTTTTTT	CASSTLYTGELFF
TRBV5-4	NA	NA	15	TRBJ1-1	TGTGCCAGCAGCTTAATTCAGGGGCTTAGCACTGAAGCTTTCTTT	CASSLIQGLSTEAFF
TRBV5-4	NA	TRBD1	12	TRBJ1-1	TGTGCCAGCAGCTTGGTGGGGACAGGGTGGTTCTTT	CASSLVGTGWFF
TRBV30	NA	NA	17	TRBJ2-3	TGTGCCTGGAGTCCCTGCAAACTAGGAAGTGGCACAGATACGCAGTATTTT	CAWSPCKLGSGTDTQYF
TRBV29-1	NA	NA	16	TRBJ2-6	TGCAGCGTTGGCGGGGGCCCCCGCTCTGGGGCCAACGTCCTGACTTTC	CSVGGGPRSGANVLTF
TRBV13	NA	TRBD1	16	TRBJ1-2	TGTGCCAGCAGCTTCGGGTTTGCGCAGGGGGCGTATGGCTACACCTTC	CASSFGFAQGAYGYTF
TRBV6-5	once	NA	13	TRBJ1-1	TGTGCCAGCAGTACAAATATGAACACTGAAGCTTTCTTT	CASSTNMNTEAFF
TRBV6-6	NA	NA	12	TRBJ1-1	TGTGCCAGCAGTTACTCCGCAGGTGAAGCTTTCTTT	CASSYSAGEAFF
TRBV11-3	once	NA	14	TRBJ2-3	TGTGCCAGCAGCCCCCGCAACCAGACAGATACGCAGTATTTT	CASSPRNQTDTQYF
TRBV11-2	NA	NA	15	TRBJ1-1	TGTGCCAGCAGCTTAGAGCCCCACAGAGCCCCTGAAGCTTTCTTT	CASSLEPHRAPEAFF
TRBV6-1	NA	NA	11	TRBJ1-4	TGTGCCAGCGGAGGATCGACAGGCCTGTTTTTT	CASGGSTGLFF
TRBV7-8	NA	NA	14	TRBJ2-7	TGTGCCAGCAGCTCATCTTACAGTCACTACGAGCAGTACTTC	CASSSSYSHYEQYF
TRBV21-1	once	NA	15	TRBJ2-1	TGTGCCAGCAGCAAAGGGGCTAACCCTCACAATGAGCAGTTCTTC	CASSKGANPHNEQFF
TRBV18	NA	NA	17	TRBJ2-1	TGTGCCAGCTCCCCGAGTCTCCCATCGAGGTTCCCCAATGAGCAGTTCTTC	CASSPSLPSRFPNEQFF
TRBV28	NA	TRBD1	20	TRBJ1-5	TGTGCCAGCAGTTTAATGCCGTTTCCGGGACAGGGGCTAATCTATCAGCCCCAGCATTTT	CASSLMPFPGQGLIYQPQHF
TRBV27	NA	TRBD2	15	TRBJ2-7	TGTGCCAGCAGACCTATAGCGGGAGCATCCTACGAGCAGTACTTC	CASRPIAGASYEQYF
TRBV2	NA	TRBD1	15	TRBJ1-2	TGTGCCAGCAGTGTGGAAGGGACAGGTTACGTCGGCTACACCTTC	CASSVEGTGYVGYTF
TRBV27	once	NA	14	TRBJ2-2	TGTGCCAGCAGGATACTAGGGCCGGGCGGGGAGCTGTTTTTT	CASRILGPGGELFF
TRBV11-2	NA	NA	16	TRBJ2-2	TGTGCCAGCAGCTTAGATTGGAACGGAGTTACCGGGGAGCTGTTTTTT	CASSLDWNGVTGELFF
TRBV25-1	NA	TRBD1	13	TRBJ1-2	TGTGCCAGTGAAGACAGGGACTCCTATGGCTACACCTTC	CASEDRDSYGYTF
TRBV11-3	once	TRBD2	17	TRBJ2-2	TGTGCCAGCAGCTTGGGACTAGCGGGGGCCTACACCGGGGAGCTGTTTTTT	CASSLGLAGAYTGELFF
TRBV4-1	NA	NA	13	TRBJ2-7	TGCGCCAGCAGCTCAGGGTACGATTACGAGCAGTACTTC	CASSSGYDYEQYF
TRBV5-5	NA	NA	14	TRBJ2-3	TGTGCCAGCAGCTTGAACAGGGGGGGAGATACGCAGTATTTT	CASSLNRGGDTQYF
TRBV28	NA	NA	14	TRBJ1-2	TGTGCCAGCAACCAATATACACCCCTCTATGGCTACACCTTC	CASNQYTPLYGYTF